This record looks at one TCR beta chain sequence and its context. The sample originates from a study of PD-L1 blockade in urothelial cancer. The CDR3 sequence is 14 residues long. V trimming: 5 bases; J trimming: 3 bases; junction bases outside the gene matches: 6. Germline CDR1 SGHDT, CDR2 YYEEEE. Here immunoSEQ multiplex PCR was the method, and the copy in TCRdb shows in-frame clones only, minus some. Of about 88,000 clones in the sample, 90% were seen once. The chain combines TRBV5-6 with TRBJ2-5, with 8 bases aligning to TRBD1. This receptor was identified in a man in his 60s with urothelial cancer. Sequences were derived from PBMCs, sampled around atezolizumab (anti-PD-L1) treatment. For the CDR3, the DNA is TGTGCCAGCAGTCCCGGACAGGGTAAAGAGACCCAGTACTTC. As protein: CASSPGQGKETQYF.